This entry features one TCR beta chain sequence. The repertoire was sequenced with immunoSEQ multiplex PCR; TCRdb's copy has only in-frame clones and lacks some. The sample holds about 210,000 clones, roughly 87% seen once. Participants had their cohort set by participant-reported clinical history. The data are from a study of blood T cell repertoires in COVID-19. What was sequenced was PBMCs or T cells enriched from blood (not recorded which). The clonotype comes from a young man with acute COVID-19.

CDR3: CASSQGAGLNTEAFF. Written as DNA, the CDR3 is TGCGCCAGCAGCCAGGGGGCTGGGCTGAACACTGAAGCTTTCTTT. This sequence joins TRBV4-1 and TRBJ1-1; TRBD1 might be the D (6 bases). This CDR3 is 15 amino acids long. Trimming removed 3 bases at V and 0 bases at J, with 11 bases between. From germline, CDR1 is MGHRA and CDR2 YSYEKL.